The clone carrying this TCR beta chain has only a few counts. The authors made cDNA by 5'RACE with 10-nucleotide random UMIs. TCRdb passed the 5' RACE reads through MiXCR, listing each CDR3 protein once. The data hold 65,000 to 80,000 distinct CDR3 sequences, with 15% to 20% observed a single time. The data derive from a study of neurological immune-mediated disorders. What was sequenced was PBMCs. The sequence derives from a middle-aged woman in good health.

The CDR3 DNA follows: TGTGCCAGCAGCGGGGGACAGGGGCGGGAAAAACTGTTTTTT. This gives the protein CASSGGQGREKLFF. The V and J genes are TRBV9 and TRBJ1-4; 10 nucleotides align to TRBD1. The CDR3 covers 14 residues. The V gene end was trimmed by 3 bases and the J gene end by 8 bases; junction bases not matched to a gene: 4. CDR1 SGDLS and CDR2 YYNGEE come from the germline V gene.